This T cell receptor (beta chain) was sequenced for a study of identical twins. Study results and caveats: Compared with models, monozygotic twins showed more out-of-frame TCR alpha sharing.

TCRdb ran MiXCR on the 5' RACE reads and lists one entry per CDR3 protein. Counted here are roughly 690,000 distinct CDR3 sequences, 5.5% to 6.5% occurring once; the ten biggest clones make up about 1.8%. A note on this clonotype: The antigen is unknown.

Germline lookup yields CDR1 SQVTM and CDR2 ANQGSEA. This CDR3 contains 13 residues. Trimming left V 2 bases short and J 0 bases short, with 6 bases between. The rearrangement uses TRBV29-1 and TRBJ2-3; weak D call: TRBD2 (6 bases). This TCR derives from a man between 18 and 29 years old in good health. Source material: naive T cells sorted from blood. For the CDR3, the DNA is TGCAGCGTTGAAAGCGGGAGCACAGATACGCAGTATTTT. It yields the protein CSVESGSTDTQYF.